These 26 T cell receptor beta chains share one sample of origin, sequenced in a study of CD8+ T cells in alopecia areata. TCR sequencing used cDNA made by reverse transcription of extracted RNA. Generated by immunoSEQ multiplex PCR, the TCRdb table keeps only in-frame clones and is missing some. The profile shows over 100,000 clones, roughly 50% of them singletons. Sequencing used CD8+ T cells sorted from blood, obtained at week 0. All receptors come from a human donor with alopecia areata.

The gene calls are TRBV29-1 and TRBJ1-1; D perhaps matches TRBD1 (5 bases). Germline loops: CDR1 SQVTM, CDR2 ANQGSEA. Trimming removed 6 bases at V and 2 bases at J, with 13 bases between. The CDR3 consists of 13 residues. CDR3 in amino acids: CSVSGTDNTEAFF. The CDR3 DNA reads as TGCAGCGTGTCCGGGACGGATAACACTGAAGCTTTCTTT.

This clone was seen at least ten times. The rearrangement joins TRBV7-9 to TRBJ2-3; D is possibly TRBD2 (5 bases). CDR3 size: 13 residues. The V gene's germline CDR1 is SEHNR and CDR2 FQNEAQ (reference sequence). Trimming removed 5 bases from V and 6 bases from J, with 12 bases in between. CDR3 in DNA: TGTGCCAGCAGCCCCAAGAGGGCCGATACGCAGTATTTT. Its protein is CASSPKRADTQYF.

This chain uses TRBV13 with TRBJ2-5; possibly TRBD2 for D (6 bases). Germline CDR1 reads PRHDT; CDR2 reads FYEKMQ (reference sequence). Trimming left V 5 bases short and J 4 bases short, with 14 bases between. The CDR3 covers 14 residues. Here the CDR3 reads CASSQDGGVETQYF. The CDR3 DNA is TGTGCCAGCAGCCAGGACGGGGGTGTAGAGACCCAGTACTTC.

The chain joins TRBV30 to TRBJ1-4, with 7 nucleotides matching TRBD1. This CDR3 region has 13 residues. CDR1 is GTSNPN, CDR2 SVGIG, per germline (reference sequence). The CDR3 DNA is TGTGCTTGCACTAGGGGGCCAGAGGAAAAACTGTTTTTT. It codes for CACTRGPEEKLFF.

CDR3 loop: CASSPDRDYEQYF. CDR3 bases: TGTGCCAGCAGCCCGGACAGGGATTACGAGCAGTACTTC. V and J are TRBV5-6 and TRBJ2-7, with 8 bases aligning to TRBD1. This CDR3 has 13 residues. The trim removed 4 bases at V and 4 bases at J, leaving 4 bases unmatched. Germline CDR1 SGHDT, CDR2 YYEEEE.

The genes are TRBV5-4 and TRBJ2-7, with D uncertain. The length of the CDR3 is 15 residues. From germline, CDR1 is SGHNT and CDR2 YYREEE (reference sequence). Trimming stripped 0 bases from V and 0 bases from J, with 10 bases between. CDR3: CASSLGQVASYEQYF. CDR3 coding DNA: TGTGCCAGCAGCTTGGGCCAGGTTGCCTCCTACGAGCAGTACTTC. Looking up the rest from reference TRBV5-4 and TRBJ2-7 gives the full variable domain: ETGVTQSPTHLIKTRGQQVTLRCSSQSGHNTVSWYQQALGQGPQFIFQYYREEENGRGNFPPRFSGLQFPNYSSELNVNALELDDSALYLCASSLGQVASYEQYFGPGTRLTVT.

The genes are TRBV25-1 and TRBJ1-5; a weak D match, TRBD1 (5 bases). The CDR3 has 13 residues. The germline V and J ends were trimmed by 5 bases and 5 bases, with 10 bases remaining between them. Germline-derived CDR1 and CDR2 are MGHDK and SYGVNS. This CDR3 is CASSSDTDQPQHF. The DNA for the CDR3 is TGTGCCAGCAGTTCGGACACGGATCAGCCCCAGCATTTT. Complete variable domain (other parts from reference TRBV25-1 and TRBJ1-5): EADIYQTPRYLVIGTGKKITLECSQTMGHDKMYWYQQDPGMELHLIHYSYGVNSTEKGDLSSESTVSRIRTEHFPLTLESARPSHTSQYLCASSSDTDQPQHFGDGTRLSIL.

This chain links TRBV29-1 with TRBJ2-7; 9 nucleotides match TRBD1. The CDR3 consists of 12 residues. Per the germline V gene, CDR1 is SQVTM and CDR2 is ANQGSEA. The trim removed 4 bases at V and 7 bases at J, leaving 5 bases unmatched. CDR3 nucleotide sequence: TGCAGCGTTGCGGACAGGGGTTGGGAGCAGTACTTC. Its translation: CSVADRGWEQYF.

This clone was observed once. The gene calls are TRBV6-6 and TRBJ2-5; D call uncertain. V was pared by 2 bases and J by 5 bases, with 12 bases between. The CDR3 contains 14 residues. Germline CDR1 MNHNY, CDR2 SVGAGI (reference sequence). For the CDR3, the DNA is TGTGCCAGCAGTTACCGTCCCTCAATGGAGACCCAGTACTTC. Translated: CASSYRPSMETQYF.

The chain employs TRBV30 and TRBJ1-5, with TRBD1 identical over 7 bases. CDR3 length: 14 amino acids. V lost 2 bases to trimming and J lost 5 bases; unmatched junction nucleotides: 6. Germline CDR1 is GTSNPN and CDR2 is SVGIG (reference sequence). CDR3 residues: CAWSRRGPDQPQHF. The CDR3 DNA is TGTGCCTGGAGTAGAAGGGGGCCGGATCAGCCCCAGCATTTT.

This chain uses TRBV2 with TRBJ2-5; no firm D call. Germline V gives CDR1 SNHLY, CDR2 FYNNEI. V lost 4 bases to trimming and J lost 5 bases, with 11 bases between them. CDR3 size: 13 residues. The CDR3 coding sequence is TGTGCCAGCAGTGTTGAAGGCTGGGAGACCCAGTACTTC. The encoded protein is CASSVEGWETQYF.

This chain connects TRBV19 to TRBJ1-5, with D perhaps matching TRBD1 (6 bases). The CDR3 spans 17 residues. Germline CDR1 reads LNHDA; CDR2 reads SQIVND (reference sequence). V was clipped by 6 bases and J by 5 bases, with 23 bases between them. CDR3 bases: TGTGCCAGTAGCGAAGAGGACAGCTGGGGGATTGATCAGCCCCAGCATTTT. Translated: CASSEEDSWGIDQPQHF.

This clone was detected only a few times. The chain carries TRBV9 and TRBJ1-4; the match to TRBD1 covers 10 bases. The CDR3 runs 15 residues. CDR1 and CDR2 from the germline V gene are SGDLS and YYNGEE. The V gene end was trimmed by 4 bases and the J gene end by 3 bases; junction bases not matched to a gene: 3. CDR3 nucleotide sequence: TGTGCCAGCAGCTCCGGACAGGGGGCTAATGAAAAACTGTTTTTT. This codes for CASSSGQGANEKLFF.

The V and J genes are TRBV29-1 and TRBJ2-2, with TRBD2 as a possible D gene (5 bases). The CDR3 is 13 amino acids. From germline, CDR1 is SQVTM and CDR2 ANQGSEA. V gave up 4 bases and J gave up 3 bases, with 9 bases separating them. This CDR3 is CSVVDSDTGELFF. The CDR3 coding sequence is TGCAGCGTTGTGGACTCCGACACCGGGGAGCTGTTTTTT.

On this clone itself: Only one base separates this from a far larger clonotype, so it likely reflects a read error. This chain links TRBV2 with TRBJ2-2; 7 bases line up with TRBD1. CDR1 is SNHLY, CDR2 FYNNEI, per germline. Losses at the gene ends were 3 bases for V and 1 base for J; bases not matched to a gene: 2. The CDR3 spans 15 residues. The chain's CDR3 is CASSDWTGNTGELFF. CDR3 sequence (DNA): TGTGCCAGCAGTGACTGGACAGGGAACACCGGGGAGCTGTTTTTT.

V usage is TRBV7-9 and J usage is TRBJ2-7; no definite D call. Germline V lookup: CDR1 SEHNR, CDR2 FQNEAQ (reference sequence). V lost 1 base, J lost 0 bases, and 16 bases lay in between. The CDR3 length is 17 residues. The CDR3 here is CASSLDSGLDLSYEQYF. The DNA for the CDR3 is TGTGCCAGCAGCTTAGACTCAGGTTTAGATCTCTCCTACGAGCAGTACTTC.

This rearrangement joins TRBV27 to TRBJ2-1; D possibly corresponds to TRBD1 (7 bases). CDR1 MNHEY and CDR2 SMNVEV come from the germline V gene (reference sequence). The CDR3 is made up of 11 amino acids. Trimming cost V 8 bases and J 12 bases, with 14 bases left between them. The DNA of the CDR3 is TGTGCCAGCGGACTACAGGGGCCGCAGTTCTTC. It codes for CASGLQGPQFF.

This sequence joins TRBV27 and TRBJ1-2; possibly TRBD1 for D (5 bases). The CDR3 has 14 amino acids. Germline V lookup: CDR1 MNHEY, CDR2 SMNVEV (reference sequence). V gave up 2 bases and J gave up 6 bases, with 13 bases separating them. DNA for the CDR3: TGTGCCAGCAGTTTAAACGGGGCCGTAGATGGCTACACCTTC. Translation: CASSLNGAVDGYTF.

The J gene is TRBJ2-5, the V gene TRBV18, with D possibly matching TRBD2 (6 bases). Germline lookup yields CDR1 KGHSH and CDR2 LQKENI. This CDR3 is 13 amino acids long. V lost 2 bases, J lost 5 bases, and 9 bases lay in between. This CDR3 is CASSPGGVETQYF. The CDR3 bases are TGTGCCAGCTCACCAGGCGGGGTTGAGACCCAGTACTTC.

This clone was counted a few times. This sample includes further DNA sequences coding for the same CDR3. The chain uses TRBV9 and TRBJ2-7, with D unresolved. Trimming took 0 bases from V and 0 from J, leaving 4 bases between them. The CDR3 has 13 amino acids. CDR1 SGDLS and CDR2 YYNGEE come from the germline V gene. The CDR3 spells CASSVGSSYEQYF. DNA of the CDR3: TGTGCCAGCAGCGTAGGGAGCTCCTACGAGCAGTACTTC.

The rearrangement joins TRBV10-2 to TRBJ2-1, with 10 nucleotides matching TRBD2. The V segment lost 8 bases and the J segment 8 bases; nucleotides outside the gene matches: 12. The CDR3 runs 15 residues. Germline lookup yields CDR1 WSHSY and CDR2 SAAADI. The chain's CDR3 is CASWRGTSEMDEQFF. The CDR3 DNA sequence: TGCGCCAGCTGGCGTGGGACTAGCGAAATGGATGAGCAGTTCTTC.

In this sample, this clone turned up a few times. The sample holds other DNA sequences that translate to the same CDR3. This chain uses TRBV13 with TRBJ2-7, with no clear D. The CDR3 extends over 12 amino acids. V lost 0 bases, J lost 0 bases, and 0 bases lay in between. Germline CDR1 PRHDT, CDR2 FYEKMQ (reference sequence). CDR3: CASSLGSYEQYF. In nucleotides, the CDR3 is TGTGCCAGCAGCTTAGGCTCCTACGAGCAGTACTTC.

The chain combines TRBV6-6 with TRBJ1-1; the match to TRBD1 covers 8 bases. This CDR3 region has 14 residues. The V gene's germline CDR1 is MNHNY and CDR2 SVGAGI (reference sequence). Unmatched junction bases numbered 0, after V lost 2 bases and J lost 1 base. CDR3 loop: CASSYGTGNTEAFF. CDR3 nucleotide sequence: TGTGCCAGCAGTTACGGGACAGGGAACACTGAAGCTTTCTTT.

Note on this clone: Other DNA variants within this sample encode the same CDR3. This chain joins TRBV13 and TRBJ1-1; D call uncertain. The CDR3 contains 13 residues. V was cut by 1 base and J by 1 base, with 4 bases left in between. The germline gives CDR1 PRHDT, CDR2 FYEKMQ (reference sequence). This chain's CDR3 is CASSLEGNTEAFF. DNA of the CDR3: TGTGCCAGCAGCTTAGAAGGGAACACTGAAGCTTTCTTT.

With respect to this clone: Other DNA sequences in the same sample also yield this CDR3. V is TRBV7-2 and J is TRBJ2-7; the D is unclear. Germline loops: CDR1 SGHTA, CDR2 FQGNSA. There are 11 residues in the CDR3. V dropped 5 bases and J dropped 3 bases, with 5 bases sitting between them. CDR3 nucleotide sequence: TGTGCCAGCAGCCCCAGCTACGAGCAGTACTTC. Its translation is CASSPSYEQYF.

The J gene is TRBJ2-1, the V gene TRBV7-6; D is undetermined. The germline V and J ends were trimmed by 4 bases and 8 bases, with 15 bases remaining between them. This CDR3 has 14 amino acids. Germline V gene data show CDR1 as SGHVS and CDR2 as FNYEAQ. The chain's CDR3 is CASSSVARLDEQFF. DNA for the CDR3: TGTGCCAGCAGCTCAGTTGCCAGGCTGGATGAGCAGTTCTTC.